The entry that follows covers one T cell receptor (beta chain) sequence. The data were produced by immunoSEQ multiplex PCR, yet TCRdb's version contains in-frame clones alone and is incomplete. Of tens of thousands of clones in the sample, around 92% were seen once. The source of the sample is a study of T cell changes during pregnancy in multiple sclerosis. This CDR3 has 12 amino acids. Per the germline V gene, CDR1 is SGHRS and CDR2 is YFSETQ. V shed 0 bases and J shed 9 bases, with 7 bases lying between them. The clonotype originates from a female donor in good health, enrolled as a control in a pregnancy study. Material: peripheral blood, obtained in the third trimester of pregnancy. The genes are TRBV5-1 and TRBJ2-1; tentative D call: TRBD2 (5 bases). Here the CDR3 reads CASSLGGAEQFF. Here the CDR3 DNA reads TGCGCCAGCAGCTTGGGGGGAGCTGAGCAGTTCTTC.